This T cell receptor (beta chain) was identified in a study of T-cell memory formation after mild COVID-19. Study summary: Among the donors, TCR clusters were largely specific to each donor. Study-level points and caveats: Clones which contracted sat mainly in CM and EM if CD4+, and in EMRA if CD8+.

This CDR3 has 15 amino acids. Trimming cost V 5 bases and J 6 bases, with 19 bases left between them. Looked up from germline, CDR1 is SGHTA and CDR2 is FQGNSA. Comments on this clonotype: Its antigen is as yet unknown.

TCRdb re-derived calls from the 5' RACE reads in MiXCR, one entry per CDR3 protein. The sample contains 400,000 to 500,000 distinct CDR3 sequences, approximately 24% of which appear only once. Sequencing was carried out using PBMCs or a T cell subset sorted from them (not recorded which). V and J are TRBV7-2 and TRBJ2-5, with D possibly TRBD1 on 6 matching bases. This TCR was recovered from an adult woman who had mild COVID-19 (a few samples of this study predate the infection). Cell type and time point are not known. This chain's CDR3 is CASSVPGHGPQTQYF. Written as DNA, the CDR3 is TGTGCCAGCAGCGTCCCGGGACACGGGCCGCAGACCCAGTACTTC.